This TCR beta chain was recovered during a study of Tregs in tolerant kidney transplant recipients. To note about this clone: Its antigen is not identified. The read is 3 residues too short to cover the CDR3 end, so that end is filled in from the germline J gene.

Related graft donors supplied nonmyeloablative bone marrow transplants, and mixed chimerism was transient. Unstimulated regulatory T cells (CD4+CD25+CD127-), CD4+CD25- non-regulatory cells, CD4 and CD8 cells were FACS-sorted from thawed PBMCs. Only in-frame clones appear in the TCRdb table, and some are missing; sequencing was by immunoSEQ multiplex PCR. Its table records roughly 4,900 clones. There are 15 residues in the CDR3. With 5 bases clipped from V and 3 bases from J, the junction kept 5 bases outside the gene matches. The germline V gene encodes CDR1 SGHTA and CDR2 FQGNSA. Study conclusions and caveats: For some patients, primers changed over time, blocking nucleotide-level comparison. Tregs expanded with activated donor B cells seemed most donor-specific.

V gene TRBV7-2 combines with J gene TRBJ1-5, with TRBD1 matching over 9 bases. The source is a human patient who received a combined kidney and bone marrow transplant. Some of these T cells may belong to the graft donor. The starting material was CD4+ T cells from blood (PBMCs), obtained 14 to 15 months after the transplant. The CDR3 reads CASSLRTGANQPQHF. CDR3 DNA, as far as it was read: TGTGCCAGCAGCCTTCGGACAGGGGCCAATCAGCCC.